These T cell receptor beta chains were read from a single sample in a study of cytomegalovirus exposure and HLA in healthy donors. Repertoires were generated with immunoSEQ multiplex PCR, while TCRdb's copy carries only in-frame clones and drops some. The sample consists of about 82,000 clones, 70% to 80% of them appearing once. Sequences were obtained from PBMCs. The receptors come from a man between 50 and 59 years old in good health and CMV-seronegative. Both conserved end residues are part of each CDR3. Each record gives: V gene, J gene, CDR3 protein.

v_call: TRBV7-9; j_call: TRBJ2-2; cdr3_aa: CATSGGLTITGELFF
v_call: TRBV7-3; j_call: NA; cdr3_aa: CASSLVSGGDYEQYF
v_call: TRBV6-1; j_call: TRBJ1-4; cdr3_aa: CASSSHREEKLFF
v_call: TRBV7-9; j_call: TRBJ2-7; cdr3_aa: CSSSLQQNSYEQYF
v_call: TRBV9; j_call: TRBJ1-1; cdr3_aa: CASSVDDRGRAYAQTFF
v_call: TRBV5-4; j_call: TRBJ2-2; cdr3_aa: CASSRDRDLHGELFF
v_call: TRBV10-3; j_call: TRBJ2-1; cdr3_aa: CAISEGQGATRNNEQFF
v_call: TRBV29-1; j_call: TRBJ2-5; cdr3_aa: CSVVRGTQETQYF
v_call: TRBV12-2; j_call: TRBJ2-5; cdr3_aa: CASRLSTIWSSGTSGVETQYF
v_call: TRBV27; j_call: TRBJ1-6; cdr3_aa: CASTLEAPLTGGSPLHF
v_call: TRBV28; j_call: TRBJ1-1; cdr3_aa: CASSPTHRFEAFF
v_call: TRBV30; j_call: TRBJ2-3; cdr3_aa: CAWSQSGGTDTQYF
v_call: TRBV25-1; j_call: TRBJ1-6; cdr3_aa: CASSRGGAGGSPLHF
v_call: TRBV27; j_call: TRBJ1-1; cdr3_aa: CASSLAHMNTEAFF
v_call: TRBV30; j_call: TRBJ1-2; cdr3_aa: CAWSFDRGYGYTF
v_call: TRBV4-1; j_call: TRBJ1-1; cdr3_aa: CASSQGQVNTEAFF
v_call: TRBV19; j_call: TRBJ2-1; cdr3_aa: CASSTGTGWEQFF
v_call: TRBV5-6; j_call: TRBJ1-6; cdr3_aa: CASSARGVAGYSPLHF
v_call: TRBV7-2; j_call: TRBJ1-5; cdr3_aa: CASSSRDRGPQPQHF
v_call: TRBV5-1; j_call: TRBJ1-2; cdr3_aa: CASSPGQINYGYTF
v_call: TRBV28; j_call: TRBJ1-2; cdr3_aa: CASSSRTGGSRGYTF
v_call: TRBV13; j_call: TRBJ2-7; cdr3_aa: CASSPGRVPYEQYF
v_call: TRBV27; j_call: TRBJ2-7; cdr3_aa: CASSLKQGRGEQYF
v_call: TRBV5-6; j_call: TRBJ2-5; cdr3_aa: CASSLVGREETQYF
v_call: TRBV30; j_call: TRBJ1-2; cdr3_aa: CAWSEQMPGYTF
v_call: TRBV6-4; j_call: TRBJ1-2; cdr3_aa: CASSQTGTANYGYTF
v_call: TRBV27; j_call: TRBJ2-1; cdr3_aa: CASSILGRGGLNEQFF
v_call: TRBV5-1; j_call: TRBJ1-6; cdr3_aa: CASSAGTGGGNSPLHF
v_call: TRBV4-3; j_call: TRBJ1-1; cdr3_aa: CASTSSTPIFEAFF
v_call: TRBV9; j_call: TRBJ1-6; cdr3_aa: CASSEGGSYNSPLHF
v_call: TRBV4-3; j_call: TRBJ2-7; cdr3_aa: CASSQVITYEQYF
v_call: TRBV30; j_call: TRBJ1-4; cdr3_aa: CAWKAGGVSDEKLFF
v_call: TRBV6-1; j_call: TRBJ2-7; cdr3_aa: CASTRTLGGYYEQYF
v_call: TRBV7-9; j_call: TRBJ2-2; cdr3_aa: CQWGPGNTGELFF
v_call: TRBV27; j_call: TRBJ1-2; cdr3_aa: CASSFSRTVYGYTF
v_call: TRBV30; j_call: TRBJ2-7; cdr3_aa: CAWSVVKTGPSEQYF
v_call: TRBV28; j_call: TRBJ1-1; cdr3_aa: CASIGAMNTEAFF
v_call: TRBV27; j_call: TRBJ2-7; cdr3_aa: CASRTLRQYHDEQYF
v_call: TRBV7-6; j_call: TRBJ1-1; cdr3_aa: CASSRGLGAEAFF